The 16 T cell receptor beta chains below come from one sample, sequenced in a study of CD8 T cells in Susac syndrome. The RNA, about 0.5 to 1 ug, was put through reverse transcription using random hexamers. MiXCR, applied by TCRdb to the immunoSEQ multiplex PCR reads, yields one record per CDR3 protein. The sample yields 150,000 to 190,000 distinct CDR3 sequences, about 95% seen once. Sequencing was performed on CD8+ T cells from PBMCs. Receptors were obtained from a human donor with multiple sclerosis.

The J gene is TRBJ2-3, the V gene TRBV2; tentatively, D is TRBD1 (6 bases). The V gene's germline CDR1 is SNHLY and CDR2 FYNNEI. The CDR3 is 15 residues long. V lost 7 bases and J 5 bases, leaving 19 bases between the germline ends. The CDR3 bases are TGTGCCAGCACCCCCGGACAGTTTCCCTTAGATACGCAGTATTTT. Its protein product is CASTPGQFPLDTQYF. Complete variable domain (other parts from reference TRBV2 and TRBJ2-3): EPEVTQTPSHQVTQMGQEVILRCVPISNHLYFYWYRQILGQKVEFLVSFYNNEISEKSEIFDDQFSVERPDGSNFTLKIRSTKLEDSAMYFCASTPGQFPLDTQYFGPGTRLTVL.

The chain links TRBV30 to TRBJ2-1; D call uncertain. The V end was cut by 2 bases, the J end by 7 bases, with 6 bases between. This CDR3 region has 11 residues. CDR1 is GTSNPN and CDR2 is SVGIG in the germline V gene (reference sequence). In nucleotides, the CDR3 is TGTGCCTGGAGTCCCTCTAATGAGCAGTTCTTC. Translated: CAWSPSNEQFF.

The rearrangement links TRBV20-1 to TRBJ2-2; TRBD1 agrees at 8 bases. V lost 4 bases to trimming and J lost 3 bases; unmatched junction nucleotides: 7. CDR1 and CDR2 from the germline V gene are DFQATT and SNEGSKA (reference sequence). The CDR3 loop spans 15 amino acids. CDR3 DNA: TGCAGTGCTATAGGACAGGGCGGGGACACCGGGGAGCTGTTTTTT. It translates to CSAIGQGGDTGELFF.

The chain combines TRBV20-1 with TRBJ1-1; the match to TRBD1 covers 8 bases. The V gene end was trimmed by 3 bases and the J gene end by 4 bases; junction bases not matched to a gene: 13. The germline CDR1 and CDR2 sequences are DFQATT and SNEGSKA (reference sequence). CDR3 length: 16 residues. The CDR3 spells CSARYRGEDELTEAFF. CDR3 nucleotide sequence: TGCAGTGCTAGGTACAGGGGGGAGGATGAACTCACTGAAGCTTTCTTT.

J is TRBJ2-5 and V is TRBV6-5, with 8 bases fitting TRBD2. After removal of 7 bases from V and 5 bases from J, the junction contained 3 bases not matched to a gene. The CDR3 is 12 amino acids. Per germline, CDR1 MNHEY and CDR2 SVGAGI. The CDR3 is CASTPGGETQYF. Written as DNA, the CDR3 is TGTGCCAGCACCCCGGGGGGGGAGACCCAGTACTTC.

V usage is TRBV12-3 or TRBV12-4 and J usage is TRBJ1-1; D unclear. The CDR3 spans 12 residues. Between the trimmed V and J ends, which lost 6 bases and 0 bases, there was a span of 5 bases. The chain's CDR3 is CASSPMNTEAFF. In nucleotides, the CDR3 is TGTGCCAGCAGCCCGATGAACACTGAAGCTTTCTTT.

This clonotype was observed once. This chain links TRBV25-1 with TRBJ2-7, with a tentative D call TRBD1 (6 bases). Trimming left V 4 bases short and J 5 bases short, with 12 bases between. The CDR3 length is 13 residues. The germline CDR1 and CDR2 sequences are MGHDK and SYGVNS. The CDR3 nucleotides read TGTGCCAGCAGTGGTGGGGGCCTCCACGAGCAGTACTTC. It yields the protein CASSGGGLHEQYF.

The genes are TRBV20-1 and TRBJ1-2; a weak D match, TRBD1 (6 bases). This CDR3 region has 12 residues. Germline CDR1 DFQATT, CDR2 SNEGSKA (reference sequence). Trimming shortened V by 6 bases and J by 8 bases, and 16 bases separated the two germline ends. The CDR3 region has the DNA TGCAGTGCCCCAGGGGTGGGGGGAGGCTACACCTTC. Translated: CSAPGVGGGYTF.

The chain is built from TRBV20-1 and TRBJ2-3, with TRBD1 identical over 8 bases. This CDR3 is built from 17 residues. With V trimmed by 2 bases and J by 0 bases, 10 bases remained unmatched. Looked up from germline, CDR1 is DFQATT and CDR2 is SNEGSKA (reference sequence). The DNA for the CDR3 is TGCAGTGCTAGACCATACCGAGGGACAGGTAGCACAGATACGCAGTATTTT. Encoded protein: CSARPYRGTGSTDTQYF.

The chain is built from TRBV27 and TRBJ2-5; a weak D match, TRBD1 (5 bases). CDR3 size: 13 residues. V was cut by 3 bases and J by 5 bases, with 10 bases left in between. Germline V gene data show CDR1 as MNHEY and CDR2 as SMNVEV (reference sequence). CDR3 amino acids: CASSLKGSETQYF. The DNA for the CDR3 is TGTGCCAGCAGTTTGAAGGGGTCGGAGACCCAGTACTTC.

The CDR3 nucleotides read TGTGCCAGCAGTTTATCTAAGGGAAACACCGGGGAGCTGTTTTTT. It translates to CASSLSKGNTGELFF. V is TRBV27 and J is TRBJ2-2; D uncertain. Germline CDR1 MNHEY, CDR2 SMNVEV (reference sequence). This CDR3 is built from 15 residues. Trimming removed 0 bases from V and 2 bases from J, with 7 bases in between.

The V call is TRBV12-3 or TRBV12-4, the J call TRBJ1-1, with 7 nucleotides matching TRBD1. The CDR3 is made up of 20 amino acids. V lost 7 bases and J lost 6; bases outside the gene matches: 29. The CDR3 DNA sequence: TGTGCCAGCACCCTGCGTTGGGACAGTTCTTACCCTGAGGGCTGGGCTGAAGCTTTCTTT. Translating gives CASTLRWDSSYPEGWAEAFF.

This chain uses TRBV30 with TRBJ1-2, with D tentatively TRBD1 (5 bases). CDR3 length: 13 amino acids. Looked up from germline, CDR1 is GTSNPN and CDR2 is SVGIG (reference sequence). The ends were cut back, 2 bases at V and 8 bases at J, with 15 bases in the middle. CDR3 protein: CAWSPGQKGGYTF. As DNA, the CDR3 is TGTGCCTGGAGTCCCGGACAAAAAGGAGGCTACACCTTC.

The chain recombines TRBV3-1 with TRBJ2-1; 8 positions agree with TRBD1. CDR1 LGHDT and CDR2 YNNKEL come from the germline V gene (reference sequence). V shed 6 bases, J shed 8 bases, and the junction held 9 bases outside the gene matches. CDR3 length equals 14 residues. CDR3 DNA sequence: TGTGCCAGCAGTTACGGACAGGGCGTGTATGAGCAGTTCTTC. Protein: CASSYGQGVYEQFF.

This clonotype was found once. This rearrangement joins TRBV12-3 or TRBV12-4 to TRBJ2-5, with TRBD2 matching over 9 bases. J gave up 5 bases and V 11 bases, and 9 bases lay outside the gene matches. The CDR3 covers 13 residues. In DNA form, the CDR3 reads TGTGCCTCGGGTAGCGGGGGTGGTGAGACCCAGTACTTC. Residues: CASGSGGGETQYF.

Concerning this clonotype itself: Relative to the germline gene, one junction end is altered; a read error may explain this. This chain connects TRBV7-7 to TRBJ2-3; 7 nucleotides align to TRBD2. Germline V gene data show CDR1 as SSHAT and CDR2 as FNYEAQ (reference sequence). The CDR3 sequence is 15 residues long. CDR3 DNA sequence: TGTGCTAGCAGCGCCACGGGGGGAAGCGGAGATACGCAGTATTTT. It codes for CASSATGGSGDTQYF.